The 31 T cell receptor beta chains given below trace back to one sample, sequenced in a study of blood T cell repertoires in COVID-19. Repertoires were generated with immunoSEQ multiplex PCR, while TCRdb's copy carries only in-frame clones and drops some. Of roughly 150,000 clones in the sample, over 75% were seen once. What was sequenced was peripheral blood. These receptors originate from a woman between 40 and 50 years old with acute or convalescent COVID-19.

The chain joins TRBV19 to TRBJ1-1, with 7 bases matching TRBD1. V was pared by 3 bases and J by 8 bases, with 6 bases of the junction left unmatched. The CDR3 totals 13 residues. CDR1 LNHDA and CDR2 SQIVND come from the germline V gene (reference sequence). For the CDR3, the DNA is TGTGCCAGTAGTATTAGGACAGGCATCGAAGCTTTCTTT. Translation gives CASSIRTGIEAFF. The full variable domain, completed using reference TRBV19 and TRBJ1-1, is DGGITQSPKYLFRKEGQNVTLSCEQNLNHDAMYWYRQDPGQGLRLIYYSQIVNDFQKGDIAEGYSVSREKKESFPLTVTSAQKNPTAFYLCASSIRTGIEAFFGQGTRLTVV.

V usage is TRBV28 and J usage is TRBJ2-2, with TRBD1 identical over 7 bases. CDR1 is MDHEN, CDR2 SYDVKM, per germline. This CDR3 has 13 amino acids. Trimming cost V 6 bases and J 9 bases; bases outside gene matches: 7. The CDR3 loop reads CASRAGGFRELFF. The CDR3 region has the DNA TGTGCCAGCAGGGCAGGGGGATTCAGGGAGCTGTTTTTT.

A few counts support this clone. This rearrangement joins TRBV11-2 to TRBJ1-6; D gene ambiguous. Germline lookup yields CDR1 SGHAT and CDR2 FQNNGV. V was shortened by 1 base and J by 8 bases, with 9 bases between the two germline ends. The CDR3 totals 14 residues. The CDR3 sequence is CASSLAGFYSPLHF. CDR3 coding DNA: TGTGCCAGCAGCTTAGCGGGGTTTTATTCACCCCTCCACTTT.

V gene TRBV10-3 combines with J gene TRBJ2-1; TRBD2 matches 9 bases. Germline values: CDR1 ENHRY, CDR2 SYGVKD. The CDR3 is 17 residues long. After removal of 5 bases from V and 7 bases from J, the junction contained 15 bases not matched to a gene. CDR3 amino acids: CAISLTIDGTSPNEQFF. CDR3 coding DNA: TGTGCCATCAGTTTAACCATAGATGGGACTAGCCCGAATGAGCAGTTCTTC.

The rearrangement joins TRBV29-1 to TRBJ2-1; 11 bases match TRBD2. The CDR3 totals 16 residues. Germline V gene sequence: CDR1 SQVTM, CDR2 ANQGSEA. The V segment lost 0 bases and the J segment 5 bases; nucleotides outside the gene matches: 6. The CDR3 is CSVEDRTSGYDNEQFF. The CDR3, as DNA: TGCAGCGTTGAAGATCGGACTAGCGGGTATGACAATGAGCAGTTCTTC.

The gene calls are TRBV29-1 and TRBJ2-2, with TRBD1 matching over 8 bases. The V segment lost 7 bases and the J segment 2 bases; nucleotides outside the gene matches: 6. CDR1 is SQVTM and CDR2 is ANQGSEA in the germline V gene. This CDR3 region has 14 residues. The CDR3 nucleotides are TGCAGCGGGACAACAGGGGGAAACACCGGGGAGCTGTTTTTT. It encodes CSGTTGGNTGELFF.

The chain uses TRBV11-3 and TRBJ2-6; D gene uncertain. Trimming removed 3 bases from V and 2 bases from J, with 14 bases in between. This CDR3 region has 17 residues. In germline, CDR1 is SGHNT, CDR2 YENEEA. The CDR3 sequence is CASSFNLFRTGANVLTF. The CDR3 DNA reads as TGTGCCAGCAGCTTTAATCTCTTCAGAACTGGGGCCAACGTCCTGACTTTC.

V gene TRBV7-8 combines with J gene TRBJ1-4; D is ambiguous. This CDR3 has 16 residues. From germline, CDR1 is SGHVS and CDR2 FQNEAQ. The V end was cut by 2 bases, the J end by 0 bases, with 10 bases between. In DNA form, the CDR3 reads TGTGCCAGCAGCTTATTACACCCTGCAACTAATGAAAAACTGTTTTTT. Protein sequence: CASSLLHPATNEKLFF.

The genes are TRBV12-3 or TRBV12-4 and TRBJ2-7, with TRBD1 matching over 7 bases. The trim removed 6 bases at V and 6 bases at J, leaving 8 bases unmatched. The CDR3 is made up of 13 amino acids. CDR3 in DNA: TGTGCCAGCAGCATTGACAGGGTACTCGAGCAGTACTTC. Amino acids: CASSIDRVLEQYF.

This chain joins TRBV5-4 and TRBJ2-7, with a tentative D call TRBD2 (5 bases). Looked up from germline, CDR1 is SGHNT and CDR2 is YYREEE (reference sequence). CDR3 length equals 14 residues. V was pared by 3 bases and J by 3 bases, with 13 bases between. Here the CDR3 reads CASSSRSGDYEQYF. The DNA of the CDR3 is TGTGCCAGCAGCTCGAGGAGCGGTGACTACGAGCAGTACTTC.

This clone was picked up a small number of times. The V and J genes are TRBV25-1 and TRBJ2-7; D ambiguous. Per the germline V gene, CDR1 is MGHDK and CDR2 is SYGVNS. With 2 bases removed from V and 3 bases from J, the gap between germline ends came to 20 bases. The CDR3 spans 17 residues. The DNA of the CDR3 is TGTGCCAGCAGTGAAATAATTCCCCTCGAGACAAGCTACGAGCAGTACTTC. Translated: CASSEIIPLETSYEQYF.

J is TRBJ2-3 and V is TRBV5-1; 13 nucleotides agree with TRBD2. V gave up 0 bases and J gave up 6 bases; unmatched junction bases: 7. Germline CDR1 reads SGHRS; CDR2 reads YFSETQ. The CDR3 has 17 residues. For the CDR3, the DNA is TGCGCCAGCAGCTTGGGAACTAGCGGGGGGGCGGAGGATACGCAGTATTTT. This gives the protein CASSLGTSGGAEDTQYF.

CDR3: CATSDLAGRDQPQHF. CDR3 coding DNA: TGTGCCACCAGTGATTTAGCGGGCAGGGACCAGCCCCAGCATTTT. The V and J genes are TRBV24-1 and TRBJ1-5; weak D call: TRBD1 (5 bases). V was trimmed by 1 base and J by 7 bases, leaving 13 bases between them. The CDR3 runs 15 residues. The germline V gene has CDR1 KGHDR and CDR2 SFDVKD.

The chain links TRBV7-3 to TRBJ2-1; TRBD2 agrees at 14 bases. CDR3 size: 16 residues. The germline V gene has CDR1 SGHTA and CDR2 FQGTGA. V dropped 4 bases and J dropped 8; count of bases not matched to a gene: 7. The CDR3 coding sequence is TGTGCCAGCAGCTCCGGGACTAGCGGGAGTAGGGATGAGCAGTTCTTC. It encodes CASSSGTSGSRDEQFF.

The chain has TRBV27 and TRBJ2-5; TRBD2 matches 9 bases. The CDR3 spans 14 residues. V dropped 1 base and J dropped 3; count of bases not matched to a gene: 0. In germline, CDR1 is MNHEY, CDR2 SMNVEV (reference sequence). DNA of the CDR3: TGTGCCAGCAGTTTATTAGCGGGAGAAGAGACCCAGTACTTC. It yields the protein CASSLLAGEETQYF.

V usage is TRBV7-9 and J usage is TRBJ2-1; D possibly corresponds to TRBD2 (7 bases). The germline CDR1 and CDR2 sequences are SEHNR and FQNEAQ (reference sequence). CDR3 size: 13 residues. Deletions cut 7 bases from V and 9 bases from J, with 16 bases between. CDR3 DNA: TGTGCCAGCAACAGCGAGAGGGGGGGTGAGCAGTTCTTC. Translating gives CASNSERGGEQFF. The variable domain in full, completed from reference TRBV7-9 and TRBJ2-1, reads DTGVSQNPRHKITKRGQNVTFRCDPISEHNRLYWYRQTLGQGPEFLTYFQNEAQLEKSRLLSDRFSAERPKGSFSTLEIQRTEQGDSAMYLCASNSERGGEQFFGPGTRLTVL.

The rearrangement uses TRBV19 and TRBJ2-1; TRBD1 matches 10 bases. J was trimmed by 7 bases and V by 4 bases; bases with no gene match: 7. Germline CDR1 is LNHDA and CDR2 is SQIVND (reference sequence). This CDR3 is 15 amino acids long. CDR3 region: CASSKDRGFSNEQFF. The CDR3 DNA reads TGTGCCAGTAGTAAGGACAGGGGGTTTTCAAATGAGCAGTTCTTC. Together with reference TRBV19 and TRBJ2-1, the CDR3 gives the full variable domain: DGGITQSPKYLFRKEGQNVTLSCEQNLNHDAMYWYRQDPGQGLRLIYYSQIVNDFQKGDIAEGYSVSREKKESFPLTVTSAQKNPTAFYLCASSKDRGFSNEQFFGPGTRLTVL.

V gene TRBV20-1 combines with J gene TRBJ2-1, with D maybe TRBD2 (6 bases). The CDR3 is 11 amino acids. Trimming removed 6 bases from V and 6 bases from J, with 9 bases in between. Germline lookup yields CDR1 DFQATT and CDR2 SNEGSKA (reference sequence). CDR3 sequence reads: CSARTTNEQFF. CDR3 nucleotide sequence: TGCAGTGCCAGGACTACCAATGAGCAGTTCTTC.

The chain employs TRBV19 and TRBJ1-1, with D unresolved. CDR1 and CDR2 from the germline V gene are LNHDA and SQIVND (reference sequence). Trimming removed 1 base at V and 10 bases at J, with 16 bases between. CDR3 length: 14 amino acids. This chain's CDR3 is CASSIGLVSRGAFF. The CDR3 DNA reads as TGTGCCAGTAGTATAGGCCTCGTCAGCCGCGGAGCTTTCTTT.

The chain has TRBV7-9 and TRBJ2-4, with 11 positions matching TRBD1. The germline gives CDR1 SEHNR, CDR2 FQNEAQ (reference sequence). The ends lost 3 bases at V and 7 bases at J; junction bases unmatched: 11. The CDR3 sequence is 17 residues long. CDR3 in DNA: TGTGCCAGCAGCTTTTCTTTCATCCGGGACAGGGGGAACATTCAGTACTTC. This encodes CASSFSFIRDRGNIQYF.

This sequence joins TRBV3-1 (or the pseudogene TRBV3-2) and TRBJ2-4, with D tentatively TRBD2 (6 bases). Germline-derived CDR1 and CDR2 are LGHDT and YNNKEL (reference sequence). V was cut by 4 bases and J by 4 bases, with 11 bases left in between. The CDR3 has 14 residues. CDR3 in amino acids: CASSPGELKNIQYF. CDR3 nucleotide sequence: TGTGCCAGCAGCCCGGGGGAGTTAAAAAACATTCAGTACTTC.

The chain links TRBV7-9 to TRBJ1-5; 9 bases line up with TRBD1. With 1 base clipped from V and 3 bases from J, the junction kept 7 bases outside the gene matches. Germline V gene sequence: CDR1 SEHNR, CDR2 FQNEAQ (reference sequence). The CDR3 contains 17 residues. The CDR3 sequence is CASSLGQGDGVNQPQHF. In DNA, the CDR3 is TGTGCCAGCAGCTTAGGACAGGGGGATGGGGTCAATCAGCCCCAGCATTTT.

This clone came up once. V and J are TRBV19 and TRBJ2-1; D is possibly TRBD1 (6 bases). Germline CDR1 and CDR2: LNHDA and SQIVND (reference sequence). The CDR3 is made up of 15 amino acids. V gave up 4 bases and J gave up 3 bases, with 13 bases separating them. This chain's CDR3 is CASSSTRDNYNEQFF. CDR3 DNA: TGTGCCAGTAGTAGCACCCGGGACAACTACAATGAGCAGTTCTTC. Full variable domain (remainder filled in from reference TRBV19 and TRBJ2-1): DGGITQSPKYLFRKEGQNVTLSCEQNLNHDAMYWYRQDPGQGLRLIYYSQIVNDFQKGDIAEGYSVSREKKESFPLTVTSAQKNPTAFYLCASSSTRDNYNEQFFGPGTRLTVL.

The chain joins TRBV3-1 (or the pseudogene TRBV3-2) to TRBJ1-2; D may be TRBD1 (5 bases). V dropped 2 bases and J dropped 0 bases, with 13 bases sitting between them. Germline lookup yields CDR1 LGHDT and CDR2 YNNKEL (reference sequence). The CDR3 contains 16 residues. The CDR3 loop reads CASSQRKDTANYGYTF. As DNA, the CDR3 is TGTGCCAGCAGCCAACGGAAGGACACCGCTAACTATGGCTACACCTTC.

The rearrangement uses TRBV29-1 and TRBJ2-1; D possibly corresponds to TRBD2 (5 bases). Germline CDR1 is SQVTM and CDR2 is ANQGSEA. V lost 6 bases and J lost 3, with 9 bases in between. CDR3 length: 12 amino acids. CDR3 bases: TGCAGCGTAAGAGCGGACTACAATGAGCAGTTCTTC. Protein: CSVRADYNEQFF.

This clone has just a few counts. The rearrangement uses TRBV5-1 and TRBJ2-3; D possibly corresponds to TRBD2 (6 bases). This CDR3 spans 14 amino acids. Germline V gene lookup returns CDR1 SGHRS and CDR2 YFSETQ. V was pared by 2 bases and J by 5 bases, with 12 bases between. The CDR3 DNA reads as TGCGCCAGCAGCTTACTAGCATTTGGAGATACGCAGTATTTT. This gives the protein CASSLLAFGDTQYF.

The CDR3 DNA reads as TGTGCCAGCAGCTTAGCGTTAGCGGGCTTCTCTGGGGCCAACGTCCTGACTTTC. This sequence encodes CASSLALAGFSGANVLTF. The V call is TRBV7-2, the J call TRBJ2-6; TRBD2 aligns across 7 bases. The germline V gene has CDR1 SGHTA and CDR2 FQGNSA. The CDR3 extends over 18 amino acids. Trimming removed 0 bases from V and 0 bases from J; junction bases left unmatched: 5.

The chain carries TRBV30 and TRBJ2-3; 8 nucleotides agree with TRBD2. Per germline, CDR1 GTSNPN and CDR2 SVGIG (reference sequence). J lost 3 bases, V lost 3 bases, and 14 bases had no gene match. The CDR3 is 17 residues long. CDR3 residues: CAWRGKRSSGWTDTQYF. CDR3 nucleotide sequence: TGTGCCTGGAGGGGTAAGAGATCTAGCGGGTGGACAGATACGCAGTATTTT.

This clone occurred once. This chain uses TRBV11-2 with TRBJ2-2; possible D gene TRBD1, 6 bases. CDR1 and CDR2 from the germline V gene are SGHAT and FQNNGV. This CDR3 has 17 amino acids. Trimming removed 0 bases at V and 5 bases at J, with 16 bases between. CDR3 sequence (DNA): TGTGCCAGCAGCTTAGATGTCTGGGGGCAATCAACCGGGGAGCTGTTTTTT. Protein: CASSLDVWGQSTGELFF.

V is TRBV2 and J is TRBJ1-1; 7 bases map to TRBD1. CDR3 size: 13 residues. CDR1 is SNHLY and CDR2 is FYNNEI in the germline V gene. Unmatched junction bases numbered 5, after V lost 6 bases and J lost 4 bases. The CDR3 loop reads CASRDRLATEAFF. DNA for the CDR3: TGTGCCAGCAGGGACAGGTTAGCCACTGAAGCTTTCTTT.

The chain is built from TRBV21-1 and TRBJ1-3; the D segment call TRBD1 is taken from the table without a DNA check. TRBV21-1 is given as a pseudogene. The CDR3 totals 17 residues. The chain's CDR3 is CASSKLTAGAVRNTIYF. CDR3 in DNA: TGTGCCAGCAGCAAACTCACCGCAGGGGCTGTGAGAAACACCATATATTTT.